This T cell receptor (beta chain) was identified in a study of blood T cell repertoires in COVID-19. Study-wide context: Sample material is recorded as cDNA or gDNA derived from T cells, B-cell-depleted T cells, or PBMCs.

Original handling: Quantification of nucleated cells was approximated via reference gene primer amplification. Only in-frame clones appear in the TCRdb table, and some are missing; sequencing was by immunoSEQ multiplex PCR. V and J calls and clone size are copied from that table; D and trimming were computed from the DNA. Counted here are under 250,000 clones, about 89% occurring once; the ten biggest clones make up 1.6%. V lost 6 bases to trimming and J lost 0 bases, with 12 bases between them. This CDR3 is built from 14 residues. CDR1 and CDR2 (germline): SEHNR, FQNEAQ (reference sequence). Sequenced material: peripheral blood. The V call is TRBV7-9, the J call TRBJ2-7; D is perhaps TRBD1 (6 bases). This clonotype was sampled from a woman aged 55 to 70 who had recovered from COVID-19. The CDR3 coding sequence is TGTGCCAGCAGTCCGACAGGAGGCTCCTACGAGCAGTACTTC. It codes for CASSPTGGSYEQYF.